The sequence of this T cell receptor (beta chain) was determined in a study of CXCR3-negative and CXCR3-positive naive CD8 T cells. Study information: The study obtained 130 million to 150 million TRB reads, about 1.5 +/- 0.3 million per library.

The CDR3 totals 13 residues. Germline loops: CDR1 SQVTM, CDR2 ANQGSEA. UMI-tagged TRB cDNA libraries were built via 5' RACE. TCRdb re-called the 5' RACE reads; one entry per CDR3 protein, DNA not given. The repertoire table contains 100,000 or so distinct CDR3 sequences. Study findings and constraints: Naive CXCR3-positive and CXCR3-negative cells shared similar TRBV-TRBJ usage, unlike memory cells. TRB CDR3s were more hydrophobic in CXCR3-positive than in CXCR3-negative naive cells. High diversity, comparable across both naive subsets, contrasted with much lower diversity in memory CD8+ cells.

About this clonotype itself: Its antigen is not identified.

CD45RO-CCR7+CD27+CD95- cells counted as naive CD8+ T cells. V and J are TRBV29-1 and TRBJ2-1; the D gene TCRdb calls, TRBD1, cannot be checked with no DNA. This receptor was taken from a human donor in good health. Some clones in this sample may be carry-over from other donors' samples. The sequencing sample was made of naive CXCR3+ CD8+ T cells from blood. Subset here: CD45RO-CCR7+CD27+CD95- naive CD8+ T cells expressing CXCR3 (TNR3+). CDR3 region: CSARDSSYNEQFF.